The 5 T cell receptor beta chains listed next were all sequenced from one sample in a study of T cells in Graves' hyperthyroidism and ophthalmopathy. TCR beta CDR3 regions were amplified from RNA transcripts. HTBI primers were employed in a first-round RT-PCR of the TCR CDR3. From the multiplex PCR reads, TCRdb called clonotypes with MiXCR, one entry per CDR3 protein. This table holds over 350,000 distinct CDR3 sequences, about 15% found once. The specimen sequenced was blood. These receptors all stem from a man between 18 and 35 years old with Graves' ophthalmopathy.

The rearrangement links TRBV7-6 to TRBJ2-1, with 11 bases fitting TRBD2. CDR3 length: 17 amino acids. With 0 bases clipped from V and 9 bases from J, the junction kept 10 bases outside the gene matches. In germline, CDR1 is SGHVS, CDR2 FNYEAQ. DNA for the CDR3: TGTGCCAGCAGCTTAGCCCCTTTTAGCGGGGGGGCCGCTGAGCAGTTCTTC. Its translation is CASSLAPFSGGAAEQFF.

This clonotype was observed at least ten times. The chain couples TRBV6-1 to TRBJ1-6; TRBD1 matches 8 bases. Germline-derived CDR1 and CDR2 are MNHNS and SASEGT. J lost 7 bases, V lost 6 bases, and 5 bases had no gene match. The CDR3 extends over 14 amino acids. Written as DNA, the CDR3 is TGTGCCAGCAGGCCGACAGGGGTAAATTCACCCCTCCACTTT. Amino acid sequence: CASRPTGVNSPLHF.

This chain joins TRBV29-1 and TRBJ2-7; the D gene is possibly TRBD2 (5 bases). Trimming took 7 bases from V and 0 from J, leaving 13 bases between them. Germline CDR1 is SQVTM and CDR2 is ANQGSEA. The CDR3 extends over 13 amino acids. The CDR3 protein is CSAMLADSYEQYF. In nucleotides, the CDR3 is TGCAGCGCGATGCTAGCTGACTCCTACGAGCAGTACTTC.

As concerns this clonotype: Possible read error: a much larger clone is one base away. The chain joins TRBV7-2 to TRBJ1-3; D might be TRBD1 (5 bases). V dropped 6 bases and J dropped 0 bases, with 9 bases sitting between them. The CDR3 is 14 amino acids. Germline V gene sequence: CDR1 SGHTA, CDR2 FQGNSA. The CDR3 DNA is TGTGCCAGCAGACGTGGGGCCTCTGGAAACACCATATATTTT. It specifies CASRRGASGNTIYF.

Ten or more counts support this clonotype. This chain uses TRBV12-3 or TRBV12-4 with TRBJ1-1; 10 nucleotides agree with TRBD1. This CDR3 region has 15 residues. Trimming removed 6 bases from V and 0 bases from J; junction bases left unmatched: 4. CDR3 in DNA: TGTGCCAGCAGGGACAGGGGGGTCATGAACACTGAAGCTTTCTTT. Protein product: CASRDRGVMNTEAFF.